The 29 T cell receptor beta chains presented below share a single source sample, sequenced in a study of OX40 agonist ivuxolimab in advanced cancers. This table comes from immunoSEQ multiplex PCR, and its TCRdb copy is limited to in-frame clones, with some not included. The profile shows roughly 70,000 clones, 70% to 90% of them singletons. The material sequenced was CD4+ or CD8+ T cells sorted from blood, taken in a trial of the OX40 agonist ivuxolimab. Every receptor here comes from an adult with an advanced solid tumor such as melanoma, head and neck, liver or kidney cancer.

J is TRBJ2-5 and V is TRBV5-1, with 8 bases matching TRBD2. Germline V gene sequence: CDR1 SGHRS, CDR2 YFSETQ. V lost 7 bases and J lost 6; bases outside the gene matches: 11. CDR3 length: 14 amino acids. In DNA form, the CDR3 reads TGCGCCAGCCGGGAGGAGAGCGGGAGTAAGACCCAGTACTTC. This codes for CASREESGSKTQYF.

Remarks on this clone: Relative to the germline gene, one junction end is altered; a read error may explain this. The chain recombines TRBV7-9 with TRBJ2-5, with TRBD2 matching 10 bases. CDR3 length: 16 amino acids. CDR1 is SEHNR, CDR2 FQNEAQ, per germline (reference sequence). CDR3: CASSLGRSGRSETQYF. The CDR3 DNA reads as TGTGCCAGCAGTTTAGGCCGTAGCGGGAGGAGCGAGACCCAGTACTTC.

This sequence joins TRBV7-3 and TRBJ2-2; 8 positions agree with TRBD2. The CDR3 is made up of 16 amino acids. Unmatched junction bases numbered 5, after V lost 5 bases and J lost 0 bases. Germline V lookup: CDR1 SGHTA, CDR2 FQGTGA. In nucleotides, the CDR3 is TGTGCCAGCAGCCCCACTAGCGGTCCGAACACCGGGGAGCTGTTTTTT. This translates into CASSPTSGPNTGELFF.

The chain uses TRBV7-2 and TRBJ2-7, with unresolved D. This CDR3 comprises 13 residues. Looked up from germline, CDR1 is SGHTA and CDR2 is FQGNSA. V was cut by 2 bases and J by 5 bases, with 10 bases left in between. For the CDR3, the DNA is TGTGCCAGCAGCTTATCCCCTAATGACGAGCAGTACTTC. Translated: CASSLSPNDEQYF.

The chain joins TRBV19 to TRBJ2-2, with D possibly TRBD2 on 7 matching bases. Per the germline V gene, CDR1 is LNHDA and CDR2 is SQIVND (reference sequence). Trimming took 11 bases from V and 1 from J, leaving 14 bases between them. This CDR3 is 14 amino acids long. DNA for the CDR3: TGTGCCGCAGAGGGGGGGAGGAACACCGGGGAGCTGTTTTTT. Amino acids: CAAEGGRNTGELFF. The variable domain in full, completed from reference TRBV19 and TRBJ2-2, reads DGGITQSPKYLFRKEGQNVTLSCEQNLNHDAMYWYRQDPGQGLRLIYYSQIVNDFQKGDIAEGYSVSREKKESFPLTVTSAQKNPTAFYLCAAEGGRNTGELFFGEGSRLTVL.

V usage is TRBV28 and J usage is TRBJ1-2, with 12 positions matching TRBD1. V gave up 4 bases and J gave up 3 bases; unmatched junction bases: 6. Germline V CDR1 and CDR2: MDHEN, SYDVKM. There are 16 residues in the CDR3. CDR3 coding DNA: TGTGCCAGCAGTTCGGGGGACAGGGGGCTTGACTATGGCTACACCTTC. Translating it yields CASSSGDRGLDYGYTF.

The chain uses TRBV5-1 and TRBJ1-4; a possible D gene is TRBD1 (5 bases). This CDR3 is built from 15 residues. V was shortened by 4 bases and J by 4 bases, with 14 bases between the two germline ends. Germline values: CDR1 SGHRS, CDR2 YFSETQ. The CDR3 bases are TGCGCCAGCAGCCCCGAAGGGGCAGATAATGAAAAACTGTTTTTT. Protein sequence: CASSPEGADNEKLFF.

This rearrangement joins TRBV2 to TRBJ2-7; D is possibly TRBD1 (5 bases). The V end lost 6 bases, the J end lost 4 bases, and 10 bases lay between the germline ends. This CDR3 region has 12 residues. The germline gives CDR1 SNHLY, CDR2 FYNNEI. The CDR3 reads CASRRQSYEQYF. The CDR3 bases are TGTGCCAGCAGGAGACAGAGTTACGAGCAGTACTTC.

CDR3 nucleotides: TGTGCCAGCAGCCAGGACACAGGGAGACCTGAAGCTTTCTTT. Its protein is CASSQDTGRPEAFF. V and J are TRBV4-2 and TRBJ1-1; possibly TRBD1 for D (6 bases). CDR1 LGHNA and CDR2 YNFKEQ come from the germline V gene. This CDR3 is built from 14 residues. The V end was cut by 3 bases, the J end by 6 bases, with 14 bases between.

The J gene is TRBJ1-3, the V gene TRBV19, with 9 bases that match TRBD1. This CDR3 region has 14 residues. Looked up from germline, CDR1 is LNHDA and CDR2 is SQIVND (reference sequence). Germline trimming cut 6 bases from V and 8 bases from J; bases unmatched to any gene: 8. The CDR3 DNA sequence: TGTGCCAGTAGCACTGGGACAGGGCGAGACACCATATATTTT. This sequence encodes CASSTGTGRDTIYF.

Here the CDR3 DNA reads TGCAGCGCCAGACGGACTAGCGGGGACACCGGGGAGCTGTTTTTT. Translating gives CSARRTSGDTGELFF. The V and J genes are TRBV29-1 and TRBJ2-2; 12 positions match TRBD2. CDR3 length: 15 residues. With 7 bases clipped from V and 3 bases from J, the junction kept 6 bases outside the gene matches. The germline gives CDR1 SQVTM, CDR2 ANQGSEA.

The V gene is TRBV6-6, the J gene TRBJ2-5; the D gene is possibly TRBD2 (7 bases). The V gene lost 6 bases and the J gene lost 2 bases, with 19 bases spanning the gap. This CDR3 is 16 amino acids long. Germline assignment: CDR1 MNHNY and CDR2 SVGAGI (reference sequence). The CDR3 region is CASRRRRGARQETQYF. The CDR3 DNA sequence: TGTGCCAGCAGGCGACGTCGGGGGGCGCGGCAAGAGACCCAGTACTTC.

The V call is TRBV7-6, the J call TRBJ1-1; 8 nucleotides line up with TRBD1. The J segment lost 1 base and the V segment lost 5 bases, leaving 3 bases of the junction unmatched. The CDR3 has 14 residues. Germline assignment: CDR1 SGHVS and CDR2 FNYEAQ. The CDR3 reads CASSAGGGNTEAFF. CDR3 bases: TGTGCCAGCAGCGCAGGGGGCGGGAACACTGAAGCTTTCTTT.

This chain links TRBV4-3 with TRBJ2-1; D unclear. V was shortened by 6 bases and J by 7 bases, with 4 bases between the two germline ends. The CDR3 has 10 residues. The germline V gene encodes CDR1 LGHNA and CDR2 YSLEER. In DNA, the CDR3 is TGCGCCAGCAGGGAAAATGAGCAGTTCTTC. As protein: CASRENEQFF.

This rearrangement joins TRBV5-1 to TRBJ1-5; D is perhaps TRBD1 (6 bases). The CDR3 consists of 14 residues. The V and J ends lost 4 bases and 4 bases respectively, with 12 bases between them. Germline CDR1 SGHRS, CDR2 YFSETQ. CDR3 nucleotides: TGCGCCAGCAGCGCGGACAGTATTAATCAGCCCCAGCATTTT. Protein sequence: CASSADSINQPQHF.

In nucleotides, the CDR3 is TGTGCCAGCAGTCTGGATCTAGTCGGGGCTACTAATGAAAAACTGTTTTTT. Translation gives CASSLDLVGATNEKLFF. The chain uses TRBV28 and TRBJ1-4, with a tentative D call TRBD1 (5 bases). The CDR3 length is 17 residues. Trimming stripped 5 bases from V and 2 bases from J, with 18 bases between. CDR1 and CDR2 from the germline V gene are MDHEN and SYDVKM.

The gene calls are TRBV19 and TRBJ2-3; D possibly corresponds to TRBD2 (6 bases). Germline V gives CDR1 LNHDA, CDR2 SQIVND (reference sequence). Deletions cut 5 bases from V and 2 bases from J, with 14 bases between. The CDR3 is 15 residues long. Here the CDR3 DNA reads TGTGCCAGTAGTTCGAGCGGGCCCATCACAGATACGCAGTATTTT. Amino acid sequence: CASSSSGPITDTQYF.

The chain links TRBV5-1 to TRBJ2-7, with TRBD2 matching 7 bases. The J segment lost 3 bases and the V segment lost 7 bases, leaving 7 bases of the junction unmatched. The CDR3 loop spans 13 amino acids. Germline CDR1 and CDR2: SGHRS and YFSETQ. CDR3 in DNA: TGCGCCAGCGCCGTGGGGGGGTTCTACGAGCAGTACTTC. Amino acid sequence: CASAVGGFYEQYF.

The J gene is TRBJ1-4, the V gene TRBV2; D is uncertain. This CDR3 spans 13 amino acids. The V end was cut by 4 bases, the J end by 8 bases, with 11 bases between. Per the germline V gene, CDR1 is SNHLY and CDR2 is FYNNEI. CDR3 amino acids: CASSGGVGEKLFF. DNA of the CDR3: TGTGCCAGCAGTGGGGGAGTGGGCGAAAAACTGTTTTTT.

J is TRBJ2-1 and V is TRBV19, with D tentatively TRBD1 (7 bases). The germline V gene encodes CDR1 LNHDA and CDR2 SQIVND (reference sequence). The V end was cut by 9 bases, the J end by 7 bases, with 16 bases between. The CDR3 covers 13 residues. CDR3 protein: CASRGTRQNEQFF. In DNA, the CDR3 is TGTGCCAGCAGGGGGACTCGGCAAAATGAGCAGTTCTTC.

J is TRBJ1-1 and V is TRBV6-1, with no clear D. Trimming removed 3 bases from V and 5 bases from J, with 4 bases in between. This CDR3 contains 11 residues. Per germline, CDR1 MNHNS and CDR2 SASEGT. CDR3 residues: CASSERTEAFF. The CDR3 coding sequence is TGTGCCAGCAGTGAGAGAACTGAAGCTTTCTTT.

This clone occurred once. The rearrangement joins TRBV5-4 to TRBJ1-4, with D maybe TRBD1 (6 bases). Trimming pared 0 bases from V and 6 bases from J, leaving 9 bases between. Germline loops: CDR1 SGHNT, CDR2 YYREEE (reference sequence). The length of the CDR3 is 14 residues. CDR3 in amino acids: CASSLGGRDEKLFF. The CDR3 nucleotides are TGTGCCAGCAGCTTGGGGGGGCGAGATGAAAAACTGTTTTTT.

The V call is TRBV10-3, the J call TRBJ2-5; 8 positions agree with TRBD1. This CDR3 spans 16 amino acids. Germline assignment: CDR1 ENHRY and CDR2 SYGVKD. The V gene end was trimmed by 6 bases and the J gene end by 5 bases; junction bases not matched to a gene: 14. The CDR3 is CAIRDLLDRGGETQYF. The CDR3 coding sequence is TGTGCCATCAGAGATTTATTAGACAGGGGTGGGGAGACCCAGTACTTC.

This chain uses TRBV28 with TRBJ1-2; D ambiguous. Deletions cut 4 bases from V and 9 bases from J, with 15 bases between. Germline assignment: CDR1 MDHEN and CDR2 SYDVKM. This CDR3 has 13 residues. In DNA form, the CDR3 reads TGTGCCAGCAGTTCCTCAAAACCGACGAGCTACACCTTC. Translating it yields CASSSSKPTSYTF.

In its sample, this clone was seen a few times. The gene calls are TRBV19 and TRBJ1-6; TRBD1 agrees at 8 bases. J was trimmed by 7 bases and V by 5 bases; bases with no gene match: 4. The CDR3 length is 14 residues. Looked up from germline, CDR1 is LNHDA and CDR2 is SQIVND (reference sequence). CDR3 in amino acids: CASSPRQGNSPLHF. DNA of the CDR3: TGTGCCAGTAGTCCCCGACAGGGGAATTCACCCCTCCACTTT.

The chain combines TRBV7-9 with TRBJ2-5; unclear D gene. CDR1 and CDR2 (germline): SEHNR, FQNEAQ (reference sequence). The CDR3 extends over 13 amino acids. Trimming took off 2 bases at V and 4 bases at J, with 8 bases between the two ends. Here the CDR3 reads CASSLPPPETQYF. The CDR3 bases are TGTGCCAGCAGCTTACCTCCCCCAGAGACCCAGTACTTC.

This clone was picked up a small number of times. The chain recombines TRBV7-6 with TRBJ1-6; 8 nucleotides line up with TRBD1. The CDR3 covers 14 residues. Germline trimming cut 5 bases from V and 9 bases from J; bases unmatched to any gene: 6. From germline, CDR1 is SGHVS and CDR2 FNYEAQ. CDR3: CASSSRTGTSPLHF. In nucleotides, the CDR3 is TGTGCCAGCAGCAGCAGGACAGGGACTTCACCCCTCCACTTT.

The chain carries TRBV5-8 and TRBJ2-1; 8 positions agree with TRBD2. CDR1 and CDR2 (germline): SGHTS, YDEGEE. The CDR3 is 16 amino acids. The V gene end was trimmed by 5 bases and the J gene end by 6 bases; junction bases not matched to a gene: 13. The CDR3 bases are TGTGCCAGCAGTCGACTGACTAGCGCTATATTCAATGAGCAGTTCTTC. Protein sequence: CASSRLTSAIFNEQFF.

The chain links TRBV28 to TRBJ2-3; the D is unclear. CDR1 MDHEN and CDR2 SYDVKM come from the germline V gene. CDR3 length: 14 residues. Trimming took off 5 bases at V and 1 base at J, with 10 bases between the two ends. The CDR3 nucleotides read TGTGCCAGCAGTCCCCAGACCGGCACAGATACGCAGTATTTT. This sequence encodes CASSPQTGTDTQYF.